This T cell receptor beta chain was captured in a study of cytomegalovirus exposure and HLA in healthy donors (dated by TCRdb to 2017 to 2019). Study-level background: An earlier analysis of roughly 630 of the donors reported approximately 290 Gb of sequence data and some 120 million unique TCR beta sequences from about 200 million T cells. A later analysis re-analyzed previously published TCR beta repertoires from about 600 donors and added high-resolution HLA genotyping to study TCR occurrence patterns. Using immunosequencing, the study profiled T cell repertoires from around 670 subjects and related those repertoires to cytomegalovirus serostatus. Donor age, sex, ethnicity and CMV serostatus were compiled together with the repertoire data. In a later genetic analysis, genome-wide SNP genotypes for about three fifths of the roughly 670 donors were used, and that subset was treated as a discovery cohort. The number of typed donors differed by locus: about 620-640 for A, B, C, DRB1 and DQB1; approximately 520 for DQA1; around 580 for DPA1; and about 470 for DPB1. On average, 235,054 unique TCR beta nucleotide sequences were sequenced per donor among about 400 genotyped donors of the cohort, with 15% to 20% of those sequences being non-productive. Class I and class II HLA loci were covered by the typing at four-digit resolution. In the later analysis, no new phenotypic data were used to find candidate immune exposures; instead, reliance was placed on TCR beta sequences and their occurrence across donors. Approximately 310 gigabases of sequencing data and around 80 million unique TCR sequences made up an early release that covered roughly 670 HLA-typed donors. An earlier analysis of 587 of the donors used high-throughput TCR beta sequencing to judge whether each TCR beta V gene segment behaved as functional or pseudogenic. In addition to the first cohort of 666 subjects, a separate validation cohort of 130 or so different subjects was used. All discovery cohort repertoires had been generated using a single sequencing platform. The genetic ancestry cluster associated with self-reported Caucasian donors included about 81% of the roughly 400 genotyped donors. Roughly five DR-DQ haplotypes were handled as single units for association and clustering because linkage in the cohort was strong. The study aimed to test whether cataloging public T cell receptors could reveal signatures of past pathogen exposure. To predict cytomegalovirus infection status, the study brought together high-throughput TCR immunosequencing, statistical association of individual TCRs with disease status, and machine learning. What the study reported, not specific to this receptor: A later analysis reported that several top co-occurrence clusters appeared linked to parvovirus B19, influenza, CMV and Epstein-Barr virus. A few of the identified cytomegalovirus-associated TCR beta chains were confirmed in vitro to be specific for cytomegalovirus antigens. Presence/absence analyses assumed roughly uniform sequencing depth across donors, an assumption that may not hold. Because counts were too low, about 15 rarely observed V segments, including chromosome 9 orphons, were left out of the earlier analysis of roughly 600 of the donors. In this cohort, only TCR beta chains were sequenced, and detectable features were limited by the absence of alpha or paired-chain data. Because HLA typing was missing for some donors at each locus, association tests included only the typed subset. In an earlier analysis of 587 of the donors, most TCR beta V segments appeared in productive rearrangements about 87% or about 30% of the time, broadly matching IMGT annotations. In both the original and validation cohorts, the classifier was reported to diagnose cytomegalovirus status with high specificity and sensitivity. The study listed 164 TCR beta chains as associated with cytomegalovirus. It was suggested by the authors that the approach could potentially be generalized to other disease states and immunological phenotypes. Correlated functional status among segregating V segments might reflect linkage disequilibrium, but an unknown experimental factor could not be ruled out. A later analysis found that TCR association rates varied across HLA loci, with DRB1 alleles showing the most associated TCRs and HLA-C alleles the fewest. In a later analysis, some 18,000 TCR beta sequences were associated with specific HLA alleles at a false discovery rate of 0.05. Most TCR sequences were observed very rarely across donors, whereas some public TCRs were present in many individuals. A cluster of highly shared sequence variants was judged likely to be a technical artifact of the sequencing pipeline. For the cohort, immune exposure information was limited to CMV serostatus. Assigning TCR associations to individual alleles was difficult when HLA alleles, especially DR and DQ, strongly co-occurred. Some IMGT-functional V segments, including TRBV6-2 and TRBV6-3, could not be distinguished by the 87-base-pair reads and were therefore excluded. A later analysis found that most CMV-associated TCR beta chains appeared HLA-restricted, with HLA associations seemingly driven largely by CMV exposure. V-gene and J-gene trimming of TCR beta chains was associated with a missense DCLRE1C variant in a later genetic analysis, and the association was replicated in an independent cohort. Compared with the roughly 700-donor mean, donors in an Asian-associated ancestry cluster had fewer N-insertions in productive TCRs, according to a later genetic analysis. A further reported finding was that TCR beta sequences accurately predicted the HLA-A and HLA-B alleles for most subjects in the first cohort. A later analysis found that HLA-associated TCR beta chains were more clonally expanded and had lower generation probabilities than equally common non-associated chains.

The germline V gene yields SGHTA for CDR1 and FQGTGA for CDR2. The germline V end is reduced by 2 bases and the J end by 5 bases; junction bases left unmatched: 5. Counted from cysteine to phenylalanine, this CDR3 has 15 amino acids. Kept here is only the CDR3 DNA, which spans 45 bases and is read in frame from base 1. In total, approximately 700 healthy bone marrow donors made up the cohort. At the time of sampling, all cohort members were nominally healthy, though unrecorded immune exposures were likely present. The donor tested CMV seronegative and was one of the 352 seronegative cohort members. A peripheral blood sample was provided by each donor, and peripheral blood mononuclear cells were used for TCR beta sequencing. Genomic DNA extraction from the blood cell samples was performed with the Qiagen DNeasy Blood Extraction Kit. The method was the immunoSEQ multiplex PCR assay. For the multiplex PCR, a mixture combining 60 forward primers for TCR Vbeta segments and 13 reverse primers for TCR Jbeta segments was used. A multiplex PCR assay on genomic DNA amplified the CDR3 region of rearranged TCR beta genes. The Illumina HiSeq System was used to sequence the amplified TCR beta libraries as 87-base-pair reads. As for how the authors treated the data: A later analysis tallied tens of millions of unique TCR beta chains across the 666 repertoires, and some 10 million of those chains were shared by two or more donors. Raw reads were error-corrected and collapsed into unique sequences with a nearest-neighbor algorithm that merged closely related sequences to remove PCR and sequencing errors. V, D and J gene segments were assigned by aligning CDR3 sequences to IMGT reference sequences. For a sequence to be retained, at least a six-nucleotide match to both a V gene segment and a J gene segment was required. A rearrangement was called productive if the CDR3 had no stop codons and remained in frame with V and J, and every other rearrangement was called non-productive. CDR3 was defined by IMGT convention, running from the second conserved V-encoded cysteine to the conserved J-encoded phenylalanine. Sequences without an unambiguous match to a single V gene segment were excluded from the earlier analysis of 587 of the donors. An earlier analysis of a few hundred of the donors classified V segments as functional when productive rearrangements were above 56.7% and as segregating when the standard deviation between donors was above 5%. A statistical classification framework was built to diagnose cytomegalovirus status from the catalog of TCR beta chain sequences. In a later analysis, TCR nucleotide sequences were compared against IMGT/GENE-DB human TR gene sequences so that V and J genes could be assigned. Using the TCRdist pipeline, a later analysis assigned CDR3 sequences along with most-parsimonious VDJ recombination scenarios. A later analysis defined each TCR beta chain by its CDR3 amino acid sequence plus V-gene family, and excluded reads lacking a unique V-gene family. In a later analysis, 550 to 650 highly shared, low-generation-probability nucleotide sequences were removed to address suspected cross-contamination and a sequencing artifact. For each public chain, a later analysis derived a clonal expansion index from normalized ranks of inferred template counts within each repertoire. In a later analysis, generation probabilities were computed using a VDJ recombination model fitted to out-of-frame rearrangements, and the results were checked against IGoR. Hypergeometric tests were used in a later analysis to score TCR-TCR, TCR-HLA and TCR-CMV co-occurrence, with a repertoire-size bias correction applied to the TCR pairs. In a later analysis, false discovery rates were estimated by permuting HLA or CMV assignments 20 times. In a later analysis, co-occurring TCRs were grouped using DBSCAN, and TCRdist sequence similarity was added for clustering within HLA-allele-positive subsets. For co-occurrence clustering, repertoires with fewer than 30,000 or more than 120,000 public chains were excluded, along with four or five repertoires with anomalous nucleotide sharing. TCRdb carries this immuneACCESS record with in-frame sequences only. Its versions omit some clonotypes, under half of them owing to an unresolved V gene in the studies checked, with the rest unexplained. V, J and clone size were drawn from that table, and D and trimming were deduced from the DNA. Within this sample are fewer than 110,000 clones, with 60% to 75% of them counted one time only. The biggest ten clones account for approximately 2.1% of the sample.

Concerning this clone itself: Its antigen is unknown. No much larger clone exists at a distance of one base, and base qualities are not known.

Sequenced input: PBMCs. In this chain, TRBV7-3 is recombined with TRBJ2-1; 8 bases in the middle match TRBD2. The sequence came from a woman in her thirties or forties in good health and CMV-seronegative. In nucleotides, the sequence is TGTGCCAGCAGCTTAGCTGCGGGAGGCCACAATGAGCAGTTCTTC. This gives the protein CASSLAAGGHNEQFF.